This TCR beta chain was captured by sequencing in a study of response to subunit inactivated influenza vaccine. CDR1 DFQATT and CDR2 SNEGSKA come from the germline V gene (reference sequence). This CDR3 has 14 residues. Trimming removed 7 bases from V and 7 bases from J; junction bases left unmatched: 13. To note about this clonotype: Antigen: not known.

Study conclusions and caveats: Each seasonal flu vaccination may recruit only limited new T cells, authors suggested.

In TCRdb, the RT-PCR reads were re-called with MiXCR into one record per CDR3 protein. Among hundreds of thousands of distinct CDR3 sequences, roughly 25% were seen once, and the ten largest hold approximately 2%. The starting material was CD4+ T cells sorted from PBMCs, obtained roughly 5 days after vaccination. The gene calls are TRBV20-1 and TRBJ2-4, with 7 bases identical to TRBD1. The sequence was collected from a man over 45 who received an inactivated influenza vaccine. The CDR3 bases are TGCAGTGTTAGGGACAGAAGTAAGGTTAACATTCAGTACTTC. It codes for CSVRDRSKVNIQYF.